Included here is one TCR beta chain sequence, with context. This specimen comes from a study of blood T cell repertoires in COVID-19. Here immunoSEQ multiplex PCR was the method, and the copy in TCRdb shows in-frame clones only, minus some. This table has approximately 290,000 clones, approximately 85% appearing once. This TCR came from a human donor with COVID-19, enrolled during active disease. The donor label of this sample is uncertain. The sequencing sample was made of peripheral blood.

In DNA, the CDR3 is TGTGCCATTCAGCAGGGCCCTACTCAGAACACCATATATTTT. Protein product: CAIQQGPTQNTIYF. V and J are TRBV28 and TRBJ1-3; perhaps TRBD1 as D (5 bases). Per the germline V gene, CDR1 is MDHEN and CDR2 is SYDVKM. V lost 10 bases and J lost 7, with 20 bases in between. The CDR3 runs 14 residues.